This note documents a single T cell receptor (beta chain) sequence. This clonotype was observed many times. The clone's antigen remains unknown. There are no base qualities to consult, and no much larger clone falls within one base. This entry is derived from a study of T cell repertoires in cytomegalovirus infection (dated by TCRdb to the late 2010s). General notes on the study: Donor HLA type was relevant to the analysis, because carriage of CMV infection together with the matching HLA type was indicated by public TCR beta signatures. Overall study results and their limits: In both this cohort and an independent roughly 330-donor cohort, the cumulative frequency of public TCR beta family members distinguished carriers of CMV infection plus the relevant HLA type. The ex vivo response was dominated by HLA-C-restricted CMV-specific TCR beta clonotypes, which also provided the single most frequent clonotype in two of eight donors.

Sequencing relied on an Illumina HiSeq 1500. The public reads were quality trimmed at Q25 with fastp and then assembled into clones with MiXCR by TCRdb, keeping productive beta chains. Merged by CDR3 protein, the rows form single entries marked with the most common genes and DNA. For this sample there are roughly 630,000 distinct CDR3 sequences; approximately 25% appear just once. Of the sample, approximately 8% is held by the ten largest clones. V gives up 3 bases and J gives up 2 bases, and the segment between their germline ends measures 5 bases. From cysteine to phenylalanine, the CDR3 is 12 amino acids long. Only the CDR3 portion is preserved as DNA: 36 bases, with reading frame beginning at the first base. Reading the germline V gene gives CDR1 SGHTA and CDR2 FQGNSA.

The clonotype originates from a human donor in good health (CMV status not recorded). Some clones in this sample may be carry-over from other donors' samples. Recombination joined TRBV7-2 with TRBJ2-7; the D gene is unclear. What was sequenced was CD8+ T cells from PBMCs. The nucleotides are TGTGCCAGCAGCTTGTGGGCCTACGAGCAGTACTTC. Protein translation: CASSLWAYEQYF. Here the CDR3 is joined to the reference TRBV7-2 and TRBJ2-7 genes, and the full variable domain is: GAGVSQSPSNKVTEKGKDVELRCDPISGHTALYWYRQSLGQGLEFLIYFQGNSAPDKSGLPSDRFSAERTGGSVSTLTIQRTQQEDSAVYLCASSLWAYEQYFGPGTRLTVT.